This record concerns one T cell receptor (beta chain) sequence. The CDR3 is made up of 13 amino acids. Germline V lookup: CDR1 SGHRS, CDR2 YFSETQ. V lost 2 bases, J lost 5 bases, and 11 bases lay in between. The PCR contained 60 Vbeta and 13 Jbeta primers. The assay was immunoSEQ multiplex PCR, and TCRdb's table has in-frame clones only and misses some. The sample lists roughly 120,000 clones, roughly 82% occurring once. This sample was taken from a study of cytomegalovirus exposure and HLA in healthy donors. The V gene is TRBV5-1, the J gene TRBJ2-7; the D gene is possibly TRBD1 (6 bases). The clonotype originates from a human donor in good health. Sequences were obtained from PBMCs. The CDR3, as DNA: TGCGCCAGCAGCTTAAACAGGGTCGACGAGCAGTACTTC. This translates into CASSLNRVDEQYF. Complete variable domain (other parts from reference TRBV5-1 and TRBJ2-7): KAGVTQTPRYLIKTRGQQVTLSCSPISGHRSVSWYQQTPGQGLQFLFEYFSETQRNKGNFPGRFSGRQFSNSRSEMNVSTLELGDSALYLCASSLNRVDEQYFGPGTRLTVT.